This T cell receptor (beta chain) was recorded in a study of regulatory T cells in long-lasting Graves disease. On the study more broadly: Persistent cases were those of Graves' disease that involved over 5 years of antithyroid drugs with positive TSH receptor antibodies. Notes on the study in general: There was favoring of TRBV28, TRBJ1-2 and TRBJ2-5 in persistent disease. Patients with persistent disease shared fewer than 3,500 public clonotypes, outpacing the 900 to 1,000 shared by new patients. Accuracy may have been reduced by the small sample size.

For TCR beta, libraries came from iRepertoire HTBI primers and Arm-PCR of CDR3 regions. TCRdb re-derived calls from the multiplex PCR reads in MiXCR, one entry per CDR3 protein. The sample contains some 470,000 distinct CDR3 sequences, around a fifth of which appear only once. Time point given: persistent/refractory GD, antithyroid drugs over 5 years with positive TRAb. With RNA extracted from PBMCs as input, the TCR library was made. This clonotype was counted a few times. The target antigen is unknown. The length of the CDR3 is 15 residues. CDR1 and CDR2 from the germline V gene are MGHDK and SYGVNS. The germline V and J ends were trimmed by 2 bases and 0 bases, with 8 bases remaining between them.

The V gene is TRBV25-1, the J gene TRBJ1-3; no firm D call. This sequence was found in a female donor with Graves disease. Sequenced here: peripheral blood mononuclear cells (PBMCs), sampled when the disease was refractory, from a patient treated with antithyroid drugs. Here the CDR3 reads CASSENWSSGNTIYF. CDR3 nucleotide sequence: TGTGCCAGCAGTGAAAACTGGAGCTCTGGAAACACCATATATTTT.